Each of the 21 T cell receptor beta chains below was sequenced from the same sample in a study of CD8 T cells in Susac syndrome. Random hexamers served to reverse transcribe roughly 0.45 to 1 ug RNA. Each CDR3 protein gets one entry after TCRdb re-called the immunoSEQ multiplex PCR reads with MiXCR. The sample shows about 90,000 distinct CDR3 sequences, roughly 96% of them seen only once. Material for sequencing was CD8+ T cells from PBMCs. Source of these receptors: a human donor with Susac syndrome.

This clonotype was seen a handful of times. The rearrangement joins TRBV6-2 or TRBV6-3 to TRBJ2-7, with D perhaps matching TRBD1 (5 bases). This CDR3 comprises 13 residues. Looked up from germline, CDR1 is MNHEY and CDR2 is SVGEGT. V was cut by 0 bases and J by 5 bases, with 8 bases left in between. The CDR3 coding sequence is TGTGCCAGCAGTTACTCGAAGGGGAACGAGCAGTACTTC. Translated, it gives CASSYSKGNEQYF.

This rearrangement joins TRBV5-1 to TRBJ2-4, with D maybe TRBD2 (5 bases). CDR1 and CDR2 from the germline V gene are SGHRS and YFSETQ. The CDR3 spans 15 residues. Trimming pared 5 bases from V and 4 bases from J, leaving 16 bases between. In nucleotides, the CDR3 is TGCGCCAGCAGGCCTACCTCCGGACTTAAAAACATTCAGTACTTC. It translates to CASRPTSGLKNIQYF.

The chain links TRBV6-2 or TRBV6-3 to TRBJ2-4; the D call may be TRBD1 or TRBD2 (5 bases each). There are 16 residues in the CDR3. The V gene's germline CDR1 is MNHEY and CDR2 SVGEGT. V was trimmed by 1 base and J by 3 bases, leaving 13 bases between them. The CDR3 here is CASSYFEGFYKNIQYF. The CDR3 nucleotides are TGTGCCAGCAGTTACTTTGAGGGGTTCTACAAAAACATTCAGTACTTC.

The J gene is TRBJ1-1, the V gene TRBV18; D is unclear. This CDR3 spans 15 amino acids. Germline V gene data show CDR1 as KGHSH and CDR2 as LQKENI. The V end lost 2 bases, the J end lost 2 bases, and 12 bases lay between the germline ends. The CDR3 region has the DNA TGTGCCAGCTCACCATTGCCTGGCGGAAACACTGAAGCTTTCTTT. This translates into CASSPLPGGNTEAFF.

This chain connects TRBV28 to TRBJ2-6; 8 bases match TRBD1. Germline lookup yields CDR1 MDHEN and CDR2 SYDVKM. V was clipped by 4 bases and J by 1 base; unmatched bases: 12. The CDR3 spans 19 residues. The CDR3: CASSSTLRQGRSGANVLTF. For the CDR3, the DNA is TGTGCCAGCAGTTCCACCCTCAGACAGGGGCGGTCTGGGGCCAACGTCCTGACTTTC.

The rearrangement links TRBV30 to TRBJ2-2, with 10 bases that match TRBD1. The CDR3 totals 15 residues. The V segment lost 0 bases and the J segment 7 bases; nucleotides outside the gene matches: 5. Per germline, CDR1 GTSNPN and CDR2 SVGIG (reference sequence). The CDR3, as DNA: TGTGCCTGGAGTGTATTGGACAGGGGGGACGGGGAGCTGTTTTTT. The encoded protein is CAWSVLDRGDGELFF.

This chain connects TRBV24-1 to TRBJ1-1; D may be TRBD1 (5 bases). Germline V gene data show CDR1 as KGHDR and CDR2 as SFDVKD. Trimming removed 8 bases from V and 1 base from J, with 10 bases in between. The CDR3 spans 13 residues. CDR3 DNA: TGTGCCACCAAGAGGGGAGAGAACACTGAAGCTTTCTTT. Its translation: CATKRGENTEAFF.

The V gene is TRBV27, the J gene TRBJ1-4; D is undetermined. V dropped 0 bases and J dropped 8 bases, with 13 bases sitting between them. This CDR3 region has 15 residues. In germline, CDR1 is MNHEY, CDR2 SMNVEV (reference sequence). The CDR3 sequence: CASSLSGGKGEKLFF. CDR3 nucleotides: TGTGCCAGCAGTTTATCGGGAGGGAAAGGGGAAAAACTGTTTTTT.

This chain joins TRBV30 and TRBJ1-5; TRBD1 matches at 7 bases. The CDR3 runs 14 residues. Germline CDR1 GTSNPN, CDR2 SVGIG (reference sequence). Trimming took 0 bases from V and 7 from J; bases not matched to a gene: 6. DNA for the CDR3: TGTGCCTGGAGTGTCGTAGGGGGCGGACAGCCCCAGCATTTT. Protein: CAWSVVGGGQPQHF. Full variable domain (remainder filled in from reference TRBV30 and TRBJ1-5): SQTIHQWPATLVQPVGSPLSLECTVEGTSNPNLYWYRQAAGRGLQLLFYSVGIGQISSEVPQNLSASRPQDRQFILSSKKLLLSDSGFYLCAWSVVGGGQPQHFGDGTRLSIL.

The rearrangement uses TRBV6-2 or TRBV6-3 and TRBJ1-6; D uncertain. This CDR3 is built from 17 residues. V lost 5 bases and J 4 bases, leaving 18 bases between the germline ends. CDR1 is MNHEY, CDR2 SVGEGT, per germline. The CDR3 loop is CASSPSHVDSYNSPLHF. In DNA form, the CDR3 reads TGTGCCAGCAGTCCTTCACACGTCGACTCTTATAATTCACCCCTCCACTTT.

V gene TRBV9 combines with J gene TRBJ2-7; tentatively, D is TRBD1 (6 bases). The CDR3 runs to 13 residues. V lost 6 bases to trimming and J lost 6 bases, with 16 bases between them. Germline CDR1 and CDR2: SGDLS and YYNGEE. The chain's CDR3 is CASNIGGIGEQYF. For the CDR3, the DNA is TGTGCCAGCAACATTGGGGGCATAGGCGAGCAGTACTTC.

The CDR3 DNA follows: TGTGCCAGCAGCCGTTTGACACGCACAGATACGCAGTATTTT. Translated: CASSRLTRTDTQYF. The chain links TRBV3-1 to TRBJ2-3, with D hard to call. In germline, CDR1 is LGHDT, CDR2 YNNKEL (reference sequence). V lost 4 bases and J 1 base, leaving 9 bases between the germline ends. The CDR3 contains 14 residues.

The count of this clonotype is one. The CDR3 sequence is CASSPGTGEGDEQFF. In DNA form, the CDR3 reads TGTGCCAGCAGCCCCGGGACAGGGGAAGGGGATGAGCAGTTCTTC. This chain connects TRBV7-3 to TRBJ2-1, with 10 bases aligning to TRBD1. This CDR3 has 15 residues. After removal of 5 bases from V and 8 bases from J, the junction contained 9 bases not matched to a gene. Germline V gene lookup returns CDR1 SGHTA and CDR2 FQGTGA. Using reference TRBV7-3 and TRBJ2-1 for the parts outside the CDR3, the full variable domain is GAGVSQTPSNKVTEKGKYVELRCDPISGHTALYWYRQSLGQGPEFLIYFQGTGAADDSGLPNDRFFAVRPEGSVSTLKIQRTERGDSAVYLCASSPGTGEGDEQFFGPGTRLTVL.

V usage is TRBV20-1 and J usage is TRBJ1-1; the D gene is possibly TRBD1 (6 bases). Germline V gives CDR1 DFQATT, CDR2 SNEGSKA (reference sequence). The CDR3 has 10 residues. Between the trimmed V and J ends, which lost 8 bases and 9 bases, there was a span of 13 bases. This chain's CDR3 is CSFTQGQAFF. CDR3 bases: TGCAGTTTCACACAGGGTCAAGCTTTCTTT.

The chain recombines TRBV4-2 with TRBJ2-3, with D hard to call. CDR1 LGHNA and CDR2 YNFKEQ come from the germline V gene. The CDR3 covers 15 residues. V gave up 0 bases and J gave up 4 bases, with 11 bases separating them. The CDR3 reads CASSQESLGPDTQYF. In DNA, the CDR3 is TGTGCCAGCAGCCAAGAGAGCCTTGGACCAGATACGCAGTATTTT.

This rearrangement joins TRBV9 to TRBJ2-7; D not resolved. The CDR3 spans 13 residues. The V gene's germline CDR1 is SGDLS and CDR2 YYNGEE. V was clipped by 4 bases and J by 0 bases, with 8 bases between them. The CDR3 DNA reads TGTGCCAGCAGCTCTACGAGCTCCTACGAGCAGTACTTC. This translates into CASSSTSSYEQYF.

The chain recombines TRBV7-8 with TRBJ2-7; D call uncertain. The V and J ends lost 4 bases and 3 bases respectively, with 10 bases between them. CDR3 length: 13 residues. Germline-derived CDR1 and CDR2 are SGHVS and FQNEAQ. Here the CDR3 reads CASSSGRLYEQYF. As DNA, the CDR3 is TGTGCCAGCAGCTCCGGCAGGCTCTACGAGCAGTACTTC.

The J gene is TRBJ1-2, the V gene TRBV5-4, with D possibly matching TRBD1 (5 bases). The ends were cut back, 2 bases at V and 5 bases at J, with 13 bases in the middle. CDR3 size: 14 residues. Germline V lookup: CDR1 SGHNT, CDR2 YYREEE (reference sequence). CDR3 loop: CASSFRRDGYGYTF. The DNA of the CDR3 is TGTGCCAGCAGCTTCCGCAGGGATGGGTATGGCTACACCTTC.

This chain joins TRBV7-2 and TRBJ2-3, with 7 positions matching TRBD2. The CDR3 contains 16 residues. CDR1 and CDR2 (germline): SGHTA, FQGNSA. V shed 5 bases and J 4 bases; nucleotides not matched to a gene: 12. DNA of the CDR3: TGTGCCAGCAGCACCGCCGGGACTACCCGTCCAGATACGCAGTATTTT. It codes for CASSTAGTTRPDTQYF.

This chain joins TRBV20-1 and TRBJ2-1, with D possibly matching TRBD1 (6 bases). This CDR3 is 15 amino acids long. Per the germline V gene, CDR1 is DFQATT and CDR2 is SNEGSKA (reference sequence). The germline V and J ends were trimmed by 3 bases and 10 bases, with 22 bases remaining between them. The CDR3 region has the DNA TGCAGTGCTAGGGACGTGCACGCGCTCACAGGGGAGCAGTTCTTC. It is translated as CSARDVHALTGEQFF.

This chain uses TRBV29-1 with TRBJ2-2; D remains ambiguous. Trimming took off 4 bases at V and 1 base at J, with 10 bases between the two ends. CDR3 length: 14 residues. The germline CDR1 and CDR2 sequences are SQVTM and ANQGSEA. This CDR3 is CSVALALNTGELFF. In nucleotides, the CDR3 is TGCAGCGTTGCGTTGGCCCTGAACACCGGGGAGCTGTTTTTT.